The present entry profiles one T cell receptor beta chain with its context. Libraries were prepared by immunoSEQ multiplex PCR; TCRdb keeps only in-frame clonotypes and omits some of them. Of 300,000 to 500,000 clones in the sample, roughly 90% were seen once. The data are from a study of blood T cell repertoires in COVID-19. V shed 3 bases and J shed 2 bases, with 14 bases lying between them. CDR3 length: 15 residues. CDR1 SGHRS and CDR2 YFSETQ come from the germline V gene. This TCR derives from a woman aged 25 to 39 with acute COVID-19. Sequenced: PBMCs or T cells enriched from blood (not recorded which). The chain combines TRBV5-1 with TRBJ2-5; weak D call: TRBD2 (6 bases). CDR3 bases: TGCGCCAGCAGCTACTCCGGGACTCAACAAGAGACCCAGTACTTC. Its protein is CASSYSGTQQETQYF.